These T cell receptor beta chains were read from a single sample in a study of identical twins. TCRdb independently ran MiXCR on the 5' RACE reads; one entry per CDR3 protein. The sample gives 250,000 or so distinct CDR3 sequences, approximately 7% of which show up once; about 3.6% is in the top ten. The data were also submitted as part of a second study, on yellow fever vaccine responses in identical twins.

Sequenced sample: memory (CD45RO+) T cells sorted from blood. The receptors were sampled from a woman younger than 35 in good health. Each CDR3 is given with its conserved first and last residue. Fields, in order: V gene, clone size, J gene, CDR3 length, D gene, CDR3 protein, CDR3 DNA. The D gene is left open where the match is weak. Not every row has a clone size; where given, it reads once, few, many or a size class.

v_call: TRBV14; clone_size: many; j_call: TRBJ1-2; cdr3_length: 13; d_call: TRBD1; cdr3_aa: CASSSGQTHRYTF; cdr3_nt: TGTGCCAGCAGCTCGGGACAGACCCATCGCTACACCTTC
v_call: TRBV4-1; clone_size: few; j_call: TRBJ2-7; cdr3_length: 18; d_call: TRBD2; cdr3_aa: CASSKGLAGGKSPYEQYF; cdr3_nt: TGCGCCAGCAGCAAGGGACTAGCGGGAGGAAAGAGCCCCTACGAGCAGTACTTC
v_call: TRBV12-3/TRBV12-4; clone_size: many; j_call: TRBJ1-6; cdr3_length: 14; d_call: -; cdr3_aa: CASSSTRTGSPLHF; cdr3_nt: TGTGCCAGCAGTTCCACCAGGACGGGCTCACCCCTCCACTTT
v_call: TRBV5-1; clone_size: few; j_call: TRBJ2-1; cdr3_length: 14; d_call: -; cdr3_aa: CASSIPGHHNEQFF; cdr3_nt: TGCGCCAGCAGCATACCCGGTCATCACAATGAGCAGTTCTTC
v_call: TRBV29-1; clone_size: few; j_call: TRBJ1-5; cdr3_length: 13; d_call: -; cdr3_aa: CSVLLGGNQPQHF; cdr3_nt: TGCAGCGTCCTCCTTGGAGGGAATCAGCCCCAGCATTTT
v_call: TRBV6-4; clone_size: few; j_call: TRBJ2-3; cdr3_length: 14; d_call: -; cdr3_aa: CASSDSGSTDTQYF; cdr3_nt: TGTGCCAGCAGTGACTCTGGGTCCACAGATACGCAGTATTTT
v_call: TRBV24-1; clone_size: -; j_call: TRBJ1-2; cdr3_length: 14; d_call: -; cdr3_aa: CATSPTTTNYGYTF; cdr3_nt: TGTGCCACCAGTCCAACGACGACTAACTATGGCTACACCTTC
v_call: TRBV5-4; clone_size: -; j_call: TRBJ2-1; cdr3_length: 15; d_call: TRBD2; cdr3_aa: CASSQTSGRNNEQFF; cdr3_nt: TGTGCCAGCAGCCAGACTAGCGGGAGGAACAATGAGCAGTTCTTC
v_call: TRBV28; clone_size: many; j_call: TRBJ2-3; cdr3_length: 18; d_call: TRBD2; cdr3_aa: CASSSPSLAGGPLDTQYF; cdr3_nt: TGTGCCAGCAGTTCCCCGAGTCTAGCGGGAGGGCCATTGGATACGCAGTATTTT
v_call: TRBV12-3/TRBV12-4; clone_size: -; j_call: TRBJ2-1; cdr3_length: 14; d_call: TRBD2; cdr3_aa: CASSLRLAGNEQFF; cdr3_nt: TGTGCCAGCAGTTTACGACTAGCGGGGAATGAGCAGTTCTTC
v_call: TRBV7-9; clone_size: -; j_call: TRBJ2-2; cdr3_length: 14; d_call: TRBD2; cdr3_aa: CALEERGPTGELFF; cdr3_nt: TGTGCCTTGGAGGAGCGGGGGCCCACCGGGGAGCTGTTTTTT
v_call: TRBV6-1; clone_size: many; j_call: TRBJ1-6; cdr3_length: 13; d_call: TRBD1; cdr3_aa: CASTGTGDSPLHF; cdr3_nt: TGTGCCAGCACCGGGACAGGGGATTCACCCCTCCACTTT
v_call: TRBV27; clone_size: -; j_call: TRBJ1-4; cdr3_length: 16; d_call: -; cdr3_aa: CASRPLREATNEKLFF; cdr3_nt: TGTGCCAGCAGGCCGCTCAGGGAGGCAACTAATGAAAAACTGTTTTTT
v_call: TRBV28; clone_size: many; j_call: TRBJ2-5; cdr3_length: 15; d_call: -; cdr3_aa: CASSLPLGGQETQYF; cdr3_nt: TGTGCCAGCAGTTTACCCCTAGGGGGGCAAGAGACCCAGTACTTC
v_call: TRBV5-6; clone_size: -; j_call: TRBJ2-1; cdr3_length: 15; d_call: TRBD2; cdr3_aa: CASSIRTRVKGEQFF; cdr3_nt: TGTGCCAGCAGCATCCGGACTAGGGTTAAGGGTGAGCAGTTCTTC
v_call: TRBV29-1; clone_size: -; j_call: TRBJ2-5; cdr3_length: 12; d_call: -; cdr3_aa: CSVGGMGETQYF; cdr3_nt: TGCAGCGTTGGCGGCATGGGAGAGACCCAGTACTTC
v_call: TRBV28; clone_size: many; j_call: TRBJ2-7; cdr3_length: 13; d_call: -; cdr3_aa: CASSRGGSYEQYF; cdr3_nt: TGTGCCAGCTCCAGAGGGGGGTCCTACGAGCAGTACTTC
v_call: TRBV5-6; clone_size: few; j_call: TRBJ2-7; cdr3_length: 13; d_call: -; cdr3_aa: CASSLGTEREQYF; cdr3_nt: TGTGCCAGCAGCTTGGGGACTGAACGCGAGCAGTACTTC
v_call: TRBV5-1; clone_size: -; j_call: TRBJ2-5; cdr3_length: 14; d_call: -; cdr3_aa: CASGSQDRQETQYF; cdr3_nt: TGCGCCAGCGGTTCGCAGGACCGTCAAGAGACCCAGTACTTC
v_call: TRBV18; clone_size: many; j_call: TRBJ2-7; cdr3_length: 14; d_call: -; cdr3_aa: CASSPPFHPYEQYF; cdr3_nt: TGTGCCAGCTCACCACCGTTCCATCCCTACGAGCAGTACTTC
v_call: TRBV4-1; clone_size: many; j_call: TRBJ1-4; cdr3_length: 17; d_call: -; cdr3_aa: CASSQPSRGPTNEKLFF; cdr3_nt: TGCGCCAGCAGCCAACCCTCCCGCGGGCCAACTAATGAAAAACTGTTTTTT
v_call: TRBV6-1; clone_size: few; j_call: TRBJ2-1; cdr3_length: 14; d_call: -; cdr3_aa: CASRRYPTNNEQFF; cdr3_nt: TGTGCCAGCAGAAGATACCCTACCAACAATGAGCAGTTCTTC
v_call: TRBV3-1; clone_size: -; j_call: TRBJ2-2; cdr3_length: 19; d_call: TRBD2; cdr3_aa: CASSQDRASGRANTGELFF; cdr3_nt: TGTGCCAGCAGCCAAGATCGAGCTAGCGGGAGGGCGAACACCGGGGAGCTGTTTTTT
v_call: TRBV27; clone_size: many; j_call: TRBJ2-2; cdr3_length: 17; d_call: TRBD2; cdr3_aa: CASSSSTGLASTGELFF; cdr3_nt: TGTGCCAGCAGCTCCAGTACGGGACTAGCAAGCACCGGGGAGCTGTTTTTT
v_call: TRBV3-1; clone_size: few; j_call: TRBJ2-5; cdr3_length: 15; d_call: -; cdr3_aa: CASSQTPLGPETQYF; cdr3_nt: TGTGCCAGCAGCCAGACCCCGCTAGGGCCGGAGACCCAGTACTTC
v_call: TRBV9; clone_size: few; j_call: TRBJ1-1; cdr3_length: 14; d_call: -; cdr3_aa: CASSVALPGTEAFF; cdr3_nt: TGTGCCAGCAGCGTAGCCCTTCCCGGCACTGAAGCTTTCTTT
v_call: TRBV7-6; clone_size: many; j_call: TRBJ1-5; cdr3_length: 16; d_call: -; cdr3_aa: CASSLGSGAGNQPQHF; cdr3_nt: TGTGCCAGCAGCTTAGGTAGTGGGGCTGGGAATCAGCCCCAGCATTTT
v_call: TRBV5-1; clone_size: many; j_call: TRBJ2-3; cdr3_length: 18; d_call: -; cdr3_aa: CASSLAFSGSVSTDTQYF; cdr3_nt: TGCGCCAGCAGCTTGGCTTTTAGCGGCTCGGTTAGCACAGATACGCAGTATTTT
v_call: TRBV20-1; clone_size: -; j_call: TRBJ1-4; cdr3_length: 15; d_call: TRBD1; cdr3_aa: CSALVIGTANEKLFF; cdr3_nt: TGCAGTGCCCTAGTCATCGGGACAGCTAATGAAAAACTGTTTTTT
v_call: TRBV20-1; clone_size: few; j_call: TRBJ2-5; cdr3_length: 15; d_call: TRBD1; cdr3_aa: CSAFRTGYGQETQYF; cdr3_nt: TGCAGTGCCTTCCGGACAGGGTACGGTCAAGAGACCCAGTACTTC
v_call: TRBV5-1; clone_size: few; j_call: TRBJ2-2; cdr3_length: 13; d_call: -; cdr3_aa: CASSGQSTGELFF; cdr3_nt: TGCGCCAGCAGTGGGCAGTCCACCGGGGAGCTGTTTTTT